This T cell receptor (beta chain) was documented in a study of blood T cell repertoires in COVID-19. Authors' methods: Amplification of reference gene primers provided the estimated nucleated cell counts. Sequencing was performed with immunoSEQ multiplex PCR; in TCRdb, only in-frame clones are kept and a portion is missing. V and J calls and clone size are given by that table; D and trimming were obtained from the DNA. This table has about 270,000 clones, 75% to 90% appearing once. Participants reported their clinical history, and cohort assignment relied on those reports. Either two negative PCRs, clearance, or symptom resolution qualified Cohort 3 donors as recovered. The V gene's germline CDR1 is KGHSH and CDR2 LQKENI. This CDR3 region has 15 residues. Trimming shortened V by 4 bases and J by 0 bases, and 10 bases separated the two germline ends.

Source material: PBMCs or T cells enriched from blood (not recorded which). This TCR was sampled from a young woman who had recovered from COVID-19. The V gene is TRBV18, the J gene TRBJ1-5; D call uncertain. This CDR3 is CASSLTALSNQPQHF. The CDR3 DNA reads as TGTGCCAGCTCACTTACAGCCCTTAGCAATCAGCCCCAGCATTTT.